The rows below give T cell receptor beta chains drawn from one sample of a study of T cells in Graves' hyperthyroidism and ophthalmopathy. Using its own MiXCR run on the multiplex PCR reads, TCRdb lists one record per CDR3 protein. The table has under 550,000 distinct CDR3 sequences, approximately 20% seen once; the top ten hold over 45%. Sequencing was done on a sample of blood. The receptor set was obtained from a man between 40 and 49 years old with Graves' ophthalmopathy. CDR3s include the opening cysteine and the closing phenylalanine or tryptophan. The D gene is left open where the match is weak. The size of a clone is reported for some rows only, either as once, few or many, or as a class for expanded clones.

CDR3aa: CASSLSGMNTEAFF
CDR3nt: TGCGCCAGCAGCTTGAGTGGAATGAACACTGAAGCTTTCTTT
abundance: many
v_gene: TRBV5-1
d_gene: .
j_gene: TRBJ1-1

CDR3aa: CSARVGGRNTEAFF
CDR3nt: TGCAGTGCTAGAGTAGGGGGGCGGAACACTGAAGCTTTCTTT
abundance: many
v_gene: TRBV20-1
d_gene: .
j_gene: TRBJ1-1

CDR3aa: CASSPRQGAHEQYF
CDR3nt: TGTGCCAGCAGTCCGAGACAGGGGGCACACGAGCAGTACTTC
abundance: many
v_gene: TRBV12-3/TRBV12-4
d_gene: TRBD1
j_gene: TRBJ2-7

CDR3aa: CASSPATGSYEQYF
CDR3nt: TGTGCCAGCAGTCCCGCTACAGGGTCCTACGAGCAGTACTTC
abundance: many
v_gene: TRBV27
d_gene: .
j_gene: TRBJ2-7

CDR3aa: CASSALGDGSSYEQYF
CDR3nt: TGTGCCAGCAGTGCCCTAGGTGACGGTAGCTCCTACGAGCAGTACTTC
abundance: few
v_gene: TRBV6-1
d_gene: .
j_gene: TRBJ2-7

CDR3aa: CSASGGRGVNQPQHF
CDR3nt: TGCAGTGCTAGCGGGGGGCGAGGAGTCAATCAGCCCCAGCATTTT
abundance: many
v_gene: TRBV20-1
d_gene: .
j_gene: TRBJ1-5

CDR3aa: CASSKTDQPQHF
CDR3nt: TGTGCCAGTAGTAAGACGGATCAGCCCCAGCATTTT
abundance: once
v_gene: TRBV19
d_gene: .
j_gene: TRBJ1-5

CDR3aa: CASRPIGQFDEQFF
CDR3nt: TGTGCCAGCAGACCCATCGGACAGTTCGATGAGCAGTTCTTC
abundance: many
v_gene: TRBV6-1
d_gene: .
j_gene: TRBJ2-1

CDR3aa: CASSISGGGANVLTF
CDR3nt: TGTGCCAGTAGTATCAGTGGTGGTGGGGCCAACGTCCTGACTTTC
abundance: .
v_gene: TRBV19
d_gene: .
j_gene: TRBJ2-6

CDR3aa: CASSMAGDRGYNEQFF
CDR3nt: TGTGCCAGCAGCATGGCCGGGGACAGGGGATACAATGAGCAGTTCTTC
abundance: many
v_gene: TRBV7-9
d_gene: TRBD1
j_gene: TRBJ2-1

CDR3aa: CASSAVGPTSEQYF
CDR3nt: TGTGCCAGCAGCGCCGTCGGGCCGACCAGCGAGCAGTACTTC
abundance: .
v_gene: TRBV9
d_gene: .
j_gene: TRBJ2-7

CDR3aa: CASRLRDTEAFF
CDR3nt: TGTGCCAGTAGGCTCCGGGACACTGAAGCTTTCTTT
abundance: .
v_gene: TRBV19
d_gene: .
j_gene: TRBJ1-1

CDR3aa: CASSPPGRPDTEAFF
CDR3nt: TGTGCCAGCAGCCCGCCGGGGAGGCCGGACACTGAAGCTTTCTTT
abundance: few
v_gene: TRBV9
d_gene: .
j_gene: TRBJ1-1

CDR3aa: CASSGATGSSTDTQYF
CDR3nt: TGTGCCAGCAGCGGCGCGACGGGATCTAGCACAGATACGCAGTATTTT
abundance: .
v_gene: TRBV5-6
d_gene: .
j_gene: TRBJ2-3

CDR3aa: CSTRAPGEAFF
CDR3nt: TGCAGCACACGTGCCCCAGGGGAAGCTTTCTTT
abundance: .
v_gene: TRBV29-1
d_gene: .
j_gene: TRBJ1-1

CDR3aa: CSVVGTSGRMVYEQYF
CDR3nt: TGCAGCGTTGTAGGGACTAGCGGGAGGATGGTCTACGAGCAGTACTTC
abundance: many
v_gene: TRBV29-1
d_gene: TRBD2
j_gene: TRBJ2-7

CDR3aa: CASSLLTSNQPQHF
CDR3nt: TGTGCCAGCAGCTTGCTTACGAGCAATCAGCCCCAGCATTTT
abundance: .
v_gene: TRBV5-6
d_gene: .
j_gene: TRBJ1-5

CDR3aa: CSVDDRGVDTQYF
CDR3nt: TGCAGCGTTGATGACAGGGGTGTAGATACGCAGTATTTT
abundance: few
v_gene: TRBV29-1
d_gene: TRBD1
j_gene: TRBJ2-3

CDR3aa: CASSSSTENSYEQYF
CDR3nt: TGTGCCAGCAGCTCGAGTACAGAGAACTCCTACGAGCAGTACTTC
abundance: .
v_gene: TRBV13
d_gene: .
j_gene: TRBJ2-7

CDR3aa: CASSHPAGANYGYTF
CDR3nt: TGTGCCAGCAGCCATCCCGCAGGGGCCAACTATGGCTACACCTTC
abundance: few
v_gene: TRBV7-9
d_gene: .
j_gene: TRBJ1-2

CDR3aa: CASSGTADNSPLHF
CDR3nt: TGCGCCAGCAGCGGGACAGCTGATAATTCACCCCTCCACTTT
abundance: many
v_gene: TRBV5-1
d_gene: TRBD1
j_gene: TRBJ1-6

CDR3aa: CASSSGIAGGGDEQYF
CDR3nt: TGTGCCAGCAGCTCCGGGATAGCGGGAGGAGGCGACGAGCAGTACTTC
abundance: once
v_gene: TRBV11-2
d_gene: TRBD2
j_gene: TRBJ2-7

CDR3aa: CASSPIGAPPSGANVLTF
CDR3nt: TGTGCCAGCTCACCGATTGGAGCCCCCCCATCTGGGGCCAACGTCCTGACTTTC
abundance: few
v_gene: TRBV18
d_gene: .
j_gene: TRBJ2-6

CDR3aa: CASSPGQRSTEAFF
CDR3nt: TGTGCCAGCAGTCCGGGACAACGCAGCACTGAAGCTTTCTTT
abundance: many
v_gene: TRBV28
d_gene: .
j_gene: TRBJ1-1

CDR3aa: CASSGILSGETQYF
CDR3nt: TGTGCCAGCAGCGGGATACTCTCGGGGGAGACCCAGTACTTC
abundance: .
v_gene: TRBV7-9
d_gene: .
j_gene: TRBJ2-5

CDR3aa: CASSRGERNGYTF
CDR3nt: TGTGCCAGCAGCCGGGGGGAGAGGAATGGCTACACCTTC
abundance: few
v_gene: TRBV6-1
d_gene: .
j_gene: TRBJ1-2

CDR3aa: CASSNRGGQGETQYF
CDR3nt: TGTGCCAGCAGCAACCGGGGGGGCCAGGGAGAGACCCAGTACTTC
abundance: many
v_gene: TRBV11-3
d_gene: TRBD2
j_gene: TRBJ2-5

CDR3aa: CASSLAGTVGAHQPQHF
CDR3nt: TGTGCCAGCAGCTTAGCGGGGACAGTGGGGGCCCATCAGCCCCAGCATTTT
abundance: .
v_gene: TRBV7-8
d_gene: TRBD1
j_gene: TRBJ1-5

CDR3aa: CASTNPSVTEAFF
CDR3nt: TGTGCCAGTACCAATCCGTCGGTCACTGAAGCTTTCTTT
abundance: .
v_gene: TRBV6-1
d_gene: .
j_gene: TRBJ1-1

CDR3aa: CASAGRESTETQYF
CDR3nt: TGTGCCAGCGCTGGGCGGGAGAGTACAGAGACCCAGTACTTC
abundance: once
v_gene: TRBV12-3/TRBV12-4
d_gene: TRBD2
j_gene: TRBJ2-5

CDR3aa: CSATSTSGTYTDTQYF
CDR3nt: TGCAGTGCTACCTCCACTAGCGGGACCTACACAGATACGCAGTATTTT
abundance: many
v_gene: TRBV20-1
d_gene: TRBD2
j_gene: TRBJ2-3